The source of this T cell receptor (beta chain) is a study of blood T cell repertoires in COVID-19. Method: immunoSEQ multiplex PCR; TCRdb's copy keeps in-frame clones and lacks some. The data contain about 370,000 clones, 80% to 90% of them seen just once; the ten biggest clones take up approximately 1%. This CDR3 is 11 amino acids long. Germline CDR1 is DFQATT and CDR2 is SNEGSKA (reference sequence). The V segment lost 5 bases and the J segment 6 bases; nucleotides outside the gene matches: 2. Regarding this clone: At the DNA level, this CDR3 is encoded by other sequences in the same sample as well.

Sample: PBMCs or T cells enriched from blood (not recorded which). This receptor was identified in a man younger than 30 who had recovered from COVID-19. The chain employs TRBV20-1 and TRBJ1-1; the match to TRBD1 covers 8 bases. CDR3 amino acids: CSARTGSEAFF. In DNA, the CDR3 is TGCAGTGCTCGGACAGGGTCTGAAGCTTTCTTT.